A single sample gave rise to the 18 T cell receptor beta chains below, sequenced in a study of blood T cell repertoires in COVID-19. Clones were read by immunoSEQ multiplex PCR, and TCRdb kept only the in-frame ones, dropping some. The table lists a few hundred thousand clones, roughly 86% of them singletons. The source material was PBMCs or T cells enriched from blood (not recorded which). These receptors were collected from a woman in her forties or fifties who had been exposed to COVID-19.

The chain couples TRBV11-2 to TRBJ1-3; a weak D match, TRBD1 (6 bases). V gave up 5 bases and J gave up 3 bases, with 14 bases separating them. CDR1 is SGHAT, CDR2 FQNNGV, per germline. The CDR3 covers 15 residues. The CDR3 loop is CASSITDSGGNTIYF. The DNA of the CDR3 is TGTGCCAGCAGCATAACGGACAGTGGTGGAAACACCATATATTTT.

The gene calls are TRBV29-1 and TRBJ1-1; 7 positions match TRBD1. CDR1 is SQVTM, CDR2 ANQGSEA, per germline. J was trimmed by 0 bases and V by 2 bases; bases with no gene match: 3. The CDR3 length is 14 residues. This CDR3 is CSVELQGLNTEAFF. The CDR3 nucleotides read TGCAGCGTTGAATTACAGGGGCTGAACACTGAAGCTTTCTTT.

The chain recombines TRBV7-9 with TRBJ1-2, with D unclear. The CDR3 extends over 13 amino acids. Deletions cut 1 base from V and 6 bases from J, with 9 bases between. Germline loops: CDR1 SEHNR, CDR2 FQNEAQ (reference sequence). This CDR3 is CASSLGHRNGYTF. CDR3 coding DNA: TGTGCCAGCAGCTTAGGACACCGAAATGGCTACACCTTC.

This chain links TRBV10-3 with TRBJ1-4; no definite D call. Per the germline V gene, CDR1 is ENHRY and CDR2 is SYGVKD. The CDR3 totals 13 residues. Between the trimmed V and J ends, which lost 10 bases and 2 bases, there was a span of 11 bases. CDR3 in DNA: TGTGCCACCCTCGGAGGTACTAATGAAAAACTGTTTTTT. This translates into CATLGGTNEKLFF.

The V and J genes are TRBV7-6 and TRBJ2-3, with unresolved D. The CDR3 sequence is 13 residues long. Germline V gene sequence: CDR1 SGHVS, CDR2 FNYEAQ. Trimming removed 3 bases from V and 7 bases from J, with 11 bases in between. The DNA for the CDR3 is TGTGCCAGCAGCTTTTCCGCGGAACATACGCAGTATTTT. Protein: CASSFSAEHTQYF.

This chain links TRBV19 with TRBJ2-1, with a tentative D call TRBD2 (5 bases). Germline V gene lookup returns CDR1 LNHDA and CDR2 SQIVND (reference sequence). This CDR3 contains 14 residues. The germline V and J ends were trimmed by 5 bases and 4 bases, with 12 bases remaining between them. The CDR3 reads CASSYLGEYNEQFF. CDR3 coding DNA: TGTGCCAGTAGTTATCTGGGAGAGTACAATGAGCAGTTCTTC. The variable domain in full, completed from reference TRBV19 and TRBJ2-1, reads DGGITQSPKYLFRKEGQNVTLSCEQNLNHDAMYWYRQDPGQGLRLIYYSQIVNDFQKGDIAEGYSVSREKKESFPLTVTSAQKNPTAFYLCASSYLGEYNEQFFGPGTRLTVL.

In its sample, this clone was seen a few times. The chain uses TRBV27 and TRBJ1-2; 7 bases fit TRBD1. In germline, CDR1 is MNHEY, CDR2 SMNVEV (reference sequence). After removal of 7 bases from V and 1 base from J, the junction contained 6 bases not matched to a gene. This CDR3 spans 14 amino acids. CDR3 sequence reads: CASKRQGFNYGYTF. In DNA form, the CDR3 reads TGTGCCAGCAAGAGACAGGGTTTTAACTATGGCTACACCTTC.

The gene calls are TRBV11-2 and TRBJ2-5, with 9 bases fitting TRBD2. Germline V gene lookup returns CDR1 SGHAT and CDR2 FQNNGV. The CDR3 extends over 16 amino acids. The trim removed 5 bases at V and 3 bases at J, leaving 10 bases unmatched. In nucleotides, the CDR3 is TGTGCCAGCAGCAGTTGGGGTAGCGGGAGTAAAGAGACCCAGTACTTC. Its protein is CASSSWGSGSKETQYF.

This rearrangement joins TRBV9 to TRBJ2-3; 8 nucleotides agree with TRBD2. Germline-derived CDR1 and CDR2 are SGDLS and YYNGEE. V shed 4 bases, J shed 1 base, and the junction held 8 bases outside the gene matches. This CDR3 is 16 amino acids long. CDR3 region: CASSPMGRGGTDTQYF. CDR3 in DNA: TGTGCCAGCAGCCCAATGGGGCGGGGGGGCACAGATACGCAGTATTTT. The complete variable domain, with remaining parts taken from reference TRBV9 and TRBJ2-3, reads DSGVTQTPKHLITATGQRVTLRCSPRSGDLSVYWYQQSLDQGLQFLIQYYNGEERAKGNILERFSAQQFPDLHSELNLSSLELGDSALYFCASSPMGRGGTDTQYFGPGTRLTVL.

The chain uses TRBV7-9 and TRBJ2-2; 11 nucleotides match TRBD1. Germline CDR1 SEHNR, CDR2 FQNEAQ (reference sequence). V shed 6 bases, J shed 0 bases, and the junction held 0 bases outside the gene matches. The CDR3 loop spans 15 amino acids. The CDR3 is CASRGQGANTGELFF. The CDR3 nucleotides are TGTGCCAGCAGGGGACAGGGGGCGAACACCGGGGAGCTGTTTTTT.

V usage is TRBV7-9 and J usage is TRBJ1-4, with D hard to call. V dropped 3 bases and J dropped 8 bases, with 10 bases sitting between them. Germline V gene lookup returns CDR1 SEHNR and CDR2 FQNEAQ (reference sequence). The length of the CDR3 is 13 residues. CDR3 nucleotides: TGTGCCAGCAGCTTTTCGATAGAAGAAAAACTGTTTTTT. This codes for CASSFSIEEKLFF.

The rearrangement links TRBV5-6 to TRBJ2-1; no clear D. V lost 3 bases and J 5 bases, leaving 9 bases between the germline ends. The CDR3 runs to 13 residues. Germline lookup yields CDR1 SGHDT and CDR2 YYEEEE. The CDR3 DNA reads as TGTGCCAGCAGCTCCGGTATACACAATGAGCAGTTCTTC. Translated: CASSSGIHNEQFF.

CDR3 in DNA: TGCGCCAGCAGCTTGGTCAATCAGGTCTTAGGCCCTCTCGAGCAGTACTTC. Protein sequence: CASSLVNQVLGPLEQYF. The chain is built from TRBV5-1 and TRBJ2-7; D not resolved. CDR1 SGHRS and CDR2 YFSETQ come from the germline V gene. CDR3 size: 17 residues. With 0 bases removed from V and 6 bases from J, the gap between germline ends came to 22 bases.

The rearrangement links TRBV18 to TRBJ1-2; no clear D gene. With 0 bases removed from V and 5 bases from J, the gap between germline ends came to 10 bases. The CDR3 is 14 amino acids. Germline V gene sequence: CDR1 KGHSH, CDR2 LQKENI. The CDR3 loop is CASSPPGNRYGYTF. CDR3 coding DNA: TGTGCCAGCTCACCACCGGGCAATAGATATGGCTACACCTTC.

The chain has TRBV28 and TRBJ1-2; D perhaps matches TRBD1 (6 bases). Trimming shortened V by 5 bases and J by 5 bases, and 12 bases separated the two germline ends. This CDR3 has 13 residues. From germline, CDR1 is MDHEN and CDR2 SYDVKM. The CDR3 bases are TGTGCCAGCAGTCCTGGACAGACGTATGGCTACACCTTC. Translation gives CASSPGQTYGYTF.

The gene calls are TRBV19 and TRBJ1-5; TRBD1 agrees at 8 bases. The CDR3 has 14 amino acids. The V gene end was trimmed by 6 bases and the J gene end by 2 bases; junction bases not matched to a gene: 3. CDR1 LNHDA and CDR2 SQIVND come from the germline V gene (reference sequence). DNA for the CDR3: TGTGCCAGTAGCCTGGACAGGGGCAATCAGCCCCAGCATTTT. It translates to CASSLDRGNQPQHF.

The gene calls are TRBV28 and TRBJ1-2, with D uncertain. This CDR3 has 14 residues. Trimming took off 6 bases at V and 7 bases at J, with 18 bases between the two ends. The germline gives CDR1 MDHEN, CDR2 SYDVKM. The CDR3 bases are TGTGCCAGCAGACTCCCTTTGGAGATTACTGGCTACACCTTC. As protein: CASRLPLEITGYTF.

The chain has TRBV5-4 and TRBJ2-5, with 9 bases identical to TRBD2. Germline CDR1 reads SGHNT; CDR2 reads YYREEE (reference sequence). This CDR3 spans 15 amino acids. The V and J ends lost 6 bases and 5 bases, in that order; junction bases with no gene match: 11. The chain's CDR3 is CASTSGGTTRETQYF. DNA for the CDR3: TGTGCCAGCACCAGCGGGGGGACTACTAGGGAGACCCAGTACTTC.